Listed below are T cell receptor beta chains from one sample, sequenced in a study of T cells in Graves' hyperthyroidism and ophthalmopathy. One entry per CDR3 protein, called by TCRdb with MiXCR from the multiplex PCR reads. The sample holds approximately 870,000 distinct CDR3 sequences, 35% to 40% seen once. What was sequenced was blood. The receptors here all came from a man younger than 35 with Graves' hyperthyroidism. The CDR3 runs from the conserved cysteine through the conserved F or W. The order of the fields is J gene, clone size, V gene, D gene, CDR3 DNA, CDR3 protein. A D gene is named only where the DNA matches it firmly. Expanded clones get a size class; other rows say once, few or many, or leave the size out.

>TRBJ2-5|NA|TRBV13|TRBD1
TGTGCCAGCAGCTTATTTCAGGGGGAGACAATGTACTTC
CASSLFQGETMYF
>TRBJ2-5|NA|TRBV7-2|TRBD2
TGTGCCAGCAGCTGGGGAGGGCCCTGGGAGACCCAGTACTTC
CASSWGGPWETQYF
>TRBJ2-2|NA|TRBV7-6|TRBD2
TGTGCCAGCCGGGGGGGAACCACCGGGGAGCTGTTTTTT
CASRGGTTGELFF
>TRBJ2-7|few|TRBV9|NA
TGTGCCAGCAGCGTAGAAGAGCAGTACTTC
CASSVEEQYF
>TRBJ1-5|many|TRBV29-1|TRBD1
TGCAGCGCCCTAACAGGGGTCGATGATCAGCCCCAGCATTTT
CSALTGVDDQPQHF
>TRBJ1-1|NA|TRBV11-2|NA
TGTGCCAGCAGCACTTGGCGGGCCCCCCCTTTGTCCACTGAAGCTTTCTTT
CASSTWRAPPLSTEAFF
>TRBJ2-7|few|TRBV5-1|NA
TGCGCCAGCAGCCAAGATCGGCAACAGGGAAGCTACGAGCAGTACTTC
CASSQDRQQGSYEQYF
>TRBJ2-2|NA|TRBV7-3|NA
TGTGCCAGCAGCTTAAATCAGGGGACCGGGGAGCTGTTTTTT
CASSLNQGTGELFF
>TRBJ1-2|few|TRBV5-1|NA
TGCGCCAGCAGCCCGGAAAGTGGGTACCAGTATGGCTACACCTTC
CASSPESGYQYGYTF
>TRBJ1-2|NA|TRBV6-5|NA
TGTGCCAGTCGCACAGCCGGGCCGGACGGCTACACCTTC
CASRTAGPDGYTF
>TRBJ2-5|NA|TRBV7-2|TRBD1
TGTGCCAGCAGCGCGGACAGGTCAGGTCAGCCCCAGTACTTC
CASSADRSGQPQYF
>TRBJ1-2|NA|TRBV7-9|NA
TGTGCCAGCAGCTTGACCACAGGGAGGGAGGACTACACCTTC
CASSLTTGREDYTF
>TRBJ1-1|NA|TRBV20-1|TRBD1
TGCAGTGCACCCTCCGGGACAGGGGGCACTGAAGCTTTCTTT
CSAPSGTGGTEAFF
>TRBJ2-5|few|TRBV12-3/TRBV12-4|NA
TGTGCCAGCAGTCTAAACCGGGACATGAGGGAGACCCAGTACTTC
CASSLNRDMRETQYF
>TRBJ1-1|few|TRBV9|NA
TGTGCCAGCAGCCAAAAGGGGTCTATCACTGAAGCTTTCTTT
CASSQKGSITEAFF
>TRBJ1-1|NA|TRBV29-1|TRBD1
TGCAGCGTTGACTCCGGGACAGGGCAGAAGGACACTGAAGCTTTCTTT
CSVDSGTGQKDTEAFF